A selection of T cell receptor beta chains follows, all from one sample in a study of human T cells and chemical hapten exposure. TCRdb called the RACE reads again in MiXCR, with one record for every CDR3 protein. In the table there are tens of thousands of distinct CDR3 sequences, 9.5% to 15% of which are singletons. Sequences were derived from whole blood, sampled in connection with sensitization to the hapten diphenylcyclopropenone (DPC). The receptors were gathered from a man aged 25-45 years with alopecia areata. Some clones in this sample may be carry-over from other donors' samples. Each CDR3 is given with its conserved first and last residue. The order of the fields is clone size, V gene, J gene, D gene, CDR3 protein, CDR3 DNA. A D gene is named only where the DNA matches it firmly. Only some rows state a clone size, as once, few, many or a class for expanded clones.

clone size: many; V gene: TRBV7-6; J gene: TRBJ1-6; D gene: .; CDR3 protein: CASSLAGSYNSPLHF; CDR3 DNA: TGTGCCAGCAGCTTAGCGGGCAGCTATAATTCACCCCTCCACTTT
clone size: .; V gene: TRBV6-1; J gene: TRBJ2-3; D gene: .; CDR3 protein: CASSEESWRDRADTQYF; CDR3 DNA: TGTGCCAGCAGTGAAGAGTCCTGGCGGGATCGGGCAGATACGCAGTATTTT
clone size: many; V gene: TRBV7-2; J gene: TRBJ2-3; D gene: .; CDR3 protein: CASSLASGANTDTQYF; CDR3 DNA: TGTGCCAGCAGCTTAGCGTCGGGAGCTAACACAGATACGCAGTATTTT
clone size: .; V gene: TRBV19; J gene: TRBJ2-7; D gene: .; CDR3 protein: CASSMRGGRTYEQYF; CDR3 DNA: TGTGCCAGTAGTATGAGAGGAGGGCGAACCTACGAGCAGTACTTC
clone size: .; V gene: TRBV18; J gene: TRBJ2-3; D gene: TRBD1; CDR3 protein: CASSPRGQGPDTQYF; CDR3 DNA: TGTGCCAGCTCACCACGGGGACAGGGACCAGATACGCAGTATTTT
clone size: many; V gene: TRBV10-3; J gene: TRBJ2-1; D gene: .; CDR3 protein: CAISLRQVSDIEQFF; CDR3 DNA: TGTGCCATCAGCCTACGACAGGTTTCCGACATTGAGCAGTTCTTC
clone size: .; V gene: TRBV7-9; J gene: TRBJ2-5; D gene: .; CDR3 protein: CASSLVPLSTPLGTQYF; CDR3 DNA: TGTGCCAGCAGCTTAGTGCCCTTGTCTACCCCCCTAGGGACCCAGTACTTC
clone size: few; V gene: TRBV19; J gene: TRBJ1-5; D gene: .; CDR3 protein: CASSISGGHNQPQHF; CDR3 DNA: TGTGCCAGTAGTATTTCTGGGGGCCACAATCAGCCCCAGCATTTT
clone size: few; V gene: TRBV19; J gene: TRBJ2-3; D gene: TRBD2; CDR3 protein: CASSTTSGGYTDTQYF; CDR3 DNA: TGTGCCAGTAGTACCACTAGCGGGGGCTACACAGATACGCAGTATTTT
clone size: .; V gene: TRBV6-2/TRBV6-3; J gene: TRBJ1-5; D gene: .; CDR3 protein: CASRLTSNQPQHF; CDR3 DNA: TGTGCCAGCCGCCTAACGAGCAATCAGCCCCAGCATTTT
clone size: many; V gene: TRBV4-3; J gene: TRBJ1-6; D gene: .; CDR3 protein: CASSQDVNSPLHF; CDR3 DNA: TGCGCCAGCAGCCAAGATGTCAATTCACCCCTCCACTTT
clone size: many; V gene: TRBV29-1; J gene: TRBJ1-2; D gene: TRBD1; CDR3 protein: CSARTGGYGYTF; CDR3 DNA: TGCAGCGCCCGGACAGGGGGATATGGCTACACCTTC
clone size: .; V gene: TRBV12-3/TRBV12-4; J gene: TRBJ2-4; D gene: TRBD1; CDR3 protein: CASGGTGGGNIQYF; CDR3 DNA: TGTGCCAGCGGTGGGACAGGGGGCGGAAACATTCAGTACTTC
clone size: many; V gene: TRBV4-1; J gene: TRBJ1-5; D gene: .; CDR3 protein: CASSLEAGTNNQPQHF; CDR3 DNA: TGCGCCAGCAGCCTAGAAGCAGGGACAAACAATCAGCCCCAGCATTTT
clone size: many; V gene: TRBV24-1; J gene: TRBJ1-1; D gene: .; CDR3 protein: CATSEPGGGRAFF; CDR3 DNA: TGTGCCACCAGTGAACCTGGGGGAGGGAGAGCTTTCTTT
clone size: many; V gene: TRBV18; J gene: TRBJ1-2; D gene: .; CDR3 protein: CASSPLRLQQGSNYGYTF; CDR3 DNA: TGTGCCAGCTCACCACTTAGACTTCAACAGGGCTCTAACTATGGCTACACCTTC
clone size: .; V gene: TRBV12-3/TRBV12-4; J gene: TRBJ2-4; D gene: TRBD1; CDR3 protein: CASSQGTVGVIAKNIQYF; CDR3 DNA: TGTGCCAGCAGTCAGGGGACAGTGGGGGTCATAGCCAAAAACATTCAGTACTTC
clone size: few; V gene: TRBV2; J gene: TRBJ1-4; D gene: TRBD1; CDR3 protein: CASRTGTGSTNEKLFF; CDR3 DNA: TGTGCCAGCAGGACCGGGACAGGTTCAACTAATGAAAAACTGTTTTTT
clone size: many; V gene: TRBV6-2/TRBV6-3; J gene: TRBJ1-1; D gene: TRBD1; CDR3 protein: CASSYFAGGTEAFF; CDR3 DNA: TGTGCCAGCAGTTACTTCGCAGGGGGCACTGAAGCTTTCTTT
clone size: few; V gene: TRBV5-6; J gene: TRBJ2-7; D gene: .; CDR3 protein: CASTPWVLSYEQYF; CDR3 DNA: TGTGCCAGCACCCCGTGGGTCCTCTCCTACGAGCAGTACTTC
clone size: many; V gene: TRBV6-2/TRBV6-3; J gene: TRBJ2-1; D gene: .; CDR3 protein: CASSYARNEQFF; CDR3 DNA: TGTGCCAGCAGTTACGCCAGGAATGAGCAGTTCTTC
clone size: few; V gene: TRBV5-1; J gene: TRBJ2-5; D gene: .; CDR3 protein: CASSSQGRAETQYF; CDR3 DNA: TGCGCCAGCAGCTCACAGGGTCGAGCGGAGACCCAGTACTTC
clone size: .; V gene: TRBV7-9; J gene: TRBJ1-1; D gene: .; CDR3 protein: CASNNRHTEAFF; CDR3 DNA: TGTGCCAGCAACAATAGGCACACTGAAGCTTTCTTT
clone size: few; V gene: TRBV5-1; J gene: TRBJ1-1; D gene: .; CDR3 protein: CASSSYDRNTEAFF; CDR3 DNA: TGCGCCAGCAGCTCCTATGACAGGAACACTGAAGCTTTCTTT
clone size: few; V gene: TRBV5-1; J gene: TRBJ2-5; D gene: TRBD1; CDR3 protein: CASSLLGQVKETQYF; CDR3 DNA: TGCGCCAGCAGCTTGCTCGGACAGGTGAAAGAGACCCAGTACTTC
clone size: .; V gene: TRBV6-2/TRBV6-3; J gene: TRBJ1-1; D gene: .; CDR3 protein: CASNRRGATTEAFF; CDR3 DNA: TGTGCCAGCAACAGACGGGGGGCGACCACTGAAGCTTTCTTT
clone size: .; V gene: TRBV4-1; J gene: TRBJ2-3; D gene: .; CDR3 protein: CASSQGRSTSTDTQYF; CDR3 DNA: TGCGCCAGCAGCCAAGGACGGTCTACTAGCACAGATACGCAGTATTTT
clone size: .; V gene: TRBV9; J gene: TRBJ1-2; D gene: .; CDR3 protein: CASEDSRGKGYTF; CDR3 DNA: TGTGCCAGTGAGGACAGCAGGGGTAAAGGCTACACCTTC
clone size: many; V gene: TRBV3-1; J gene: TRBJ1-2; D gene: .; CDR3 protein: CASSQVQVGQIYGYTF; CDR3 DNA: TGTGCCAGCAGCCAAGTGCAAGTAGGACAGATCTATGGCTACACCTTC
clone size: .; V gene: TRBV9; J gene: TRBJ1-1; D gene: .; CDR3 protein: CASSVAVSLTEAFF; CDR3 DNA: TGTGCCAGCAGCGTAGCGGTTAGTTTGACTGAAGCTTTCTTT
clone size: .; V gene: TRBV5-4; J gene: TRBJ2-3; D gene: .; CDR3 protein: CASSRTRDSDTQYF; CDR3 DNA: TGTGCCAGCAGCCGGACGCGAGACAGCGATACGCAGTATTTT